This is a list of T cell receptor beta chains from one sample in a study of blood T cell repertoires in COVID-19. Profiling relied on immunoSEQ multiplex PCR, and the TCRdb table lists in-frame clones only, not all of them. Of under 130,000 clones detected, roughly 79% appear once; the ten largest clones hold around two fifths. Sequencing used peripheral blood. These receptors all stem from a man at least 80 years old with acute or convalescent COVID-19. CDR3s include the opening cysteine and the closing phenylalanine or tryptophan. The D gene is left open where the match is weak. Size tells how often a clone was seen (once, few, many) or the class of an expanded clone, and some rows leave it out.

v_call	j_call	d_call	clone_size	cdr3_nt	cdr3_aa
TRBV9	TRBJ2-1	TRBD2	-	TGTGCCAGCAGCGTAGGCGGGGGGGCCTACAATGAGCAGTTCTTC	CASSVGGGAYNEQFF
TRBV27	TRBJ2-5	TRBD1	-	TGTGCCAGCAGTCCCTCCCCCCGACAGGGGGAGGTGCAAGAGACCCAGTACTTC	CASSPSPRQGEVQETQYF
TRBV28	TRBJ1-5	TRBD1	-	TGTGCCAGCAGCATATTCCCGGGACAGAACAATCAGCCCCAGCATTTT	CASSIFPGQNNQPQHF
TRBV30	TRBJ2-5	-	-	TGTGCCTGGCGGCGCGCAGGGTACCAAGAGACCCAGTACTTC	CAWRRAGYQETQYF
TRBV19	TRBJ1-1	TRBD1	-	TGTGCCAGTAGTATCCCGACAGGGAGGACTGAAGCTTTCTTT	CASSIPTGRTEAFF
TRBV27	TRBJ1-4	-	-	TGTGCCAGCAGAAGGACAAGGGGAACTAATGAAAAACTGTTTTTT	CASRRTRGTNEKLFF
TRBV7-2	TRBJ2-7	-	-	TGTGCCAGCAGCTTAGAGCGGGTCTCCTACGAGCAGTACTTC	CASSLERVSYEQYF
TRBV6-2/TRBV6-3	TRBJ1-5	-	-	TGTGCCAGCAGTTTAACCGGGAATCAGCCCCAGCATTTT	CASSLTGNQPQHF
TRBV9	TRBJ2-1	TRBD2	-	TGTGCCAGCAGCGTAGGAAGCGGGAGGTCCAATGAGCAGTTCTTC	CASSVGSGRSNEQFF
TRBV2	TRBJ2-3	-	-	TGTGCCAGCACGACGGGAGAGGATCATACGCAGTATTTT	CASTTGEDHTQYF
TRBV29-1	TRBJ2-7	TRBD2	-	TGCAGCGTTGAAGATCTAGGGCTAGCGGGAGGAAACGAGCAGTACTTC	CSVEDLGLAGGNEQYF
TRBV5-1	TRBJ1-4	TRBD1	-	TGCGCCAGCAGCTTGGTCCCAGGGGGCGGCACAACTAATGAAAAACTGTTTTTT	CASSLVPGGGTTNEKLFF
TRBV7-2	TRBJ2-3	TRBD2	-	TGTGCCAGCAGCCCCGGGGGGTTGACAGATACGCAGTATTTT	CASSPGGLTDTQYF
TRBV5-1	TRBJ1-6	TRBD1	once	TGCGCCAGCAGCCGGGGACAGGCCGATAATTCACCCCTCCACTTT	CASSRGQADNSPLHF
TRBV7-3	TRBJ2-1	-	-	TGTGCCAGCAGTCGGGACTCCTCCTACTACAATGAGCAGTTCTTC	CASSRDSSYYNEQFF
TRBV19	TRBJ1-1	-	-	TGTGCCAGTAGTATCTACAGTCACACTGAAGCTTTCTTT	CASSIYSHTEAFF
TRBV20-1	TRBJ2-4	-	-	TGCAGTGCTAGAGATGCGCACATTCAGTACTTC	CSARDAHIQYF
TRBV6-4	TRBJ2-1	TRBD1	once	TGTGCCAGCAAGCCGGGACAGGGATACAATGAGCAGTTCTTC	CASKPGQGYNEQFF
TRBV5-6	TRBJ1-2	TRBD1	-	TGTGCCAGCAGCGCACAGGGGTCCTATGGCTACACCTTC	CASSAQGSYGYTF
TRBV9	TRBJ1-6	-	few	TGTGCCAGCAGCGTTTTAGGGGAAGATTCACCCCTCCACTTT	CASSVLGEDSPLHF
TRBV11-3	TRBJ2-5	TRBD1	-	TGTGCCAGCAGCTTAGGTGGGACAGGGGGCCAGACCCAGTACTTC	CASSLGGTGGQTQYF
TRBV5-1	TRBJ1-5	TRBD1	few	TGCGCCAGCAGCTTGGCGCCGGGACAGGGTAATAGCAATCAGCCCCAGCATTTT	CASSLAPGQGNSNQPQHF
TRBV19	TRBJ2-5	-	-	TGTGCCAGTAACGTCGCAGGGCAAGAGACCCAGTACTTC	CASNVAGQETQYF
TRBV28	TRBJ2-2	TRBD2	-	TGTGCCAGCAGTTTATGGGGAGGGCTAGCGGGCCTTCCGAACACCGGGGAGCTGTTTTTT	CASSLWGGLAGLPNTGELFF
TRBV5-6	TRBJ2-3	TRBD2	-	TGTGCCAGCAGCTTTGGCCTAGCGGGAGCCCGAGCTACGCAGTATTTT	CASSFGLAGARATQYF
TRBV28	TRBJ1-1	TRBD1	once	TGTGCCAGCAGTCCTAAACCAGGGGGAAGGAGTAACACTGAAGCTTTCTTT	CASSPKPGGRSNTEAFF